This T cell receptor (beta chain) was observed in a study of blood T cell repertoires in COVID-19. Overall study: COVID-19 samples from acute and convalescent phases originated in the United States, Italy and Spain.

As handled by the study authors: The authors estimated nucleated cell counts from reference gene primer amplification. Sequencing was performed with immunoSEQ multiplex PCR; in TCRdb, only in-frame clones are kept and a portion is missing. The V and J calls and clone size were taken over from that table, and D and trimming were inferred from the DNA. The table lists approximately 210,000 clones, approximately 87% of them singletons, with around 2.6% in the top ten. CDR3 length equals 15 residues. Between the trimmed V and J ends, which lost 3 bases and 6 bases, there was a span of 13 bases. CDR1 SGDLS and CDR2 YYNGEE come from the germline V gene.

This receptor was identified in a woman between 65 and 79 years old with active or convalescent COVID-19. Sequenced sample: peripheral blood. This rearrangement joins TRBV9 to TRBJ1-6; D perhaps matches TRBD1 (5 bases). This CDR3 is CASSATGGINSPLHF. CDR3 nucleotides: TGTGCCAGCAGCGCCACGGGGGGGATTAATTCACCCCTCCACTTT.